These T cell receptor beta chains were read from a single sample in a study of CD8+ T cells in alopecia areata. Clones were sequenced by immunoSEQ multiplex PCR, and TCRdb holds only the in-frame ones, with some missing. In the table there are about 70,000 clones, 25% to 30% of which are singletons. Sequencing was performed on CD8+ T cells sorted from blood, taken at week 4, from a patient treated with tofacitinib. The origin of the receptors is a human donor with alopecia areata. Both conserved end residues are part of each CDR3. A D gene is named only where the DNA matches it firmly. A row's size may be missing; if present it is once, few, many or a size class.

V	D	size	J	DNA	CDR3
TRBV11-1	.	.	TRBJ2-7	TGTGCCAGCAGCTTAGAAGGCGTAGGTAGAGACGAGCAGTACTTC	CASSLEGVGRDEQYF
TRBV19	.	few	TRBJ2-1	TGTGCCAGTATGGGCTTACCGGGACGATCCTACAATGAGCAGTTCTTC	CASMGLPGRSYNEQFF
TRBV29-1	.	few	TRBJ1-3	TGCAGCATACGCGAGGGGGCTGGAAACACCATATATTTT	CSIREGAGNTIYF
TRBV29-1	TRBD1	.	TRBJ2-5	TGCAGCGTTGAACCTGGACAGGAACTCCAAGAGACCCAGTACTTC	CSVEPGQELQETQYF
TRBV14	TRBD1	.	TRBJ2-1	TGTGCCAGCAGCCAAGCAGGGGGCTCCTACAATGAGCAGTTCTTC	CASSQAGGSYNEQFF
TRBV2	TRBD2	.	TRBJ2-7	TGTGCCAGCCGGGGGACTAGCGGGACGCACTACGAGCAGTACTTC	CASRGTSGTHYEQYF
TRBV18	.	few	TRBJ2-3	TGTGCCAGCTCACCGGGACGGGGTCCTACAGATACGCAGTATTTT	CASSPGRGPTDTQYF
TRBV2	TRBD1	large	TRBJ1-1	TGTGCCAGCAGTGAGACAGGGGGGACTGAAGCTTTCTTT	CASSETGGTEAFF
TRBV5-1	.	few	TRBJ2-7	TGCGCCAGCAGCTCCACCTACGAGCAGTACTTC	CASSSTYEQYF
TRBV5-1	.	few	TRBJ2-3	TGCGCCAGCAGCTTGACTGCAGATACGCAGTATTTT	CASSLTADTQYF
TRBV7-2	.	few	TRBJ2-1	TGTGCCAGCAGCTTAGCCGGGGTCCAGAGCTCCTACAATGAGCAGTTCTTC	CASSLAGVQSSYNEQFF
TRBV28	.	many	TRBJ2-3	TGTGCCAGCAGTTTATGGATGGGGGCGACCACAGATACGCAGTATTTT	CASSLWMGATTDTQYF
TRBV19	TRBD1	.	TRBJ2-1	TGTGCCAGTAGCTGGACAGGACCCTACAATGAGCAGTTCTTC	CASSWTGPYNEQFF
TRBV30	TRBD1	.	TRBJ2-3	TGTGCCTGGACCTCGGGACAGGCCACAGATACGCAGTATTTT	CAWTSGQATDTQYF
TRBV6-4	.	many	TRBJ2-3	TGTGCCAGCAGTGACTCCCCGGAGGTGGGGACAGATACGCAGTATTTT	CASSDSPEVGTDTQYF
TRBV2	.	.	TRBJ2-5	TGTGCCAGCAGTGAACGAGAGACCCAGTACTTC	CASSERETQYF
TRBV27	TRBD1	.	TRBJ1-5	TGTGCCAGCAGTCATCAGGGGGAATTGCAGCCCCAGCATTTT	CASSHQGELQPQHF
TRBV7-9	.	.	TRBJ2-1	TGTGCCAGCAACCTGTGGGAGGACAATGAGCAGTTCTTC	CASNLWEDNEQFF
TRBV5-1	TRBD2	.	TRBJ2-2	TGCGCCAGCAGCCTAGGGACTAGCGCCGGGGAGCTGTTTTTT	CASSLGTSAGELFF
TRBV11-3	.	.	TRBJ2-1	TGTGCCAGCAGCCCACGAGGCGATGAGCAGTTCTTC	CASSPRGDEQFF
TRBV7-9	.	.	TRBJ2-7	TGTGCCAGCAGCCCCGGCGAGAGGGCCTACGAGCAGTACTTC	CASSPGERAYEQYF
TRBV11-2	.	.	TRBJ1-5	TGTGCCAGCAGCTTAGGGCGAGATCAGCCCCAGCATTTT	CASSLGRDQPQHF
TRBV7-9	.	.	TRBJ2-7	TGTGCCAGCAGCTTATCCACTTACGAGCAGTACTTC	CASSLSTYEQYF
TRBV11-2	.	few	TRBJ2-7	TGTGCCAGCAGCTTGAGCGGGTTTTCCCACGAGCAGTACTTC	CASSLSGFSHEQYF
TRBV27	TRBD1	few	TRBJ2-7	TGTGCCAGCAGTTTATACTTCACAGGGGACGAGCAGTACTTC	CASSLYFTGDEQYF
TRBV28	.	.	TRBJ2-7	TGTGCCAGCAGTTTAACGACACTCAGCTACGAGCAGTACTTC	CASSLTTLSYEQYF
TRBV29-1	.	few	TRBJ2-3	TGCAGCGTTGAAGATCCGCAGCGCACAGATACGCAGTATTTT	CSVEDPQRTDTQYF
TRBV19	.	.	TRBJ2-1	TGTGCCAGTAGTATAGATCCACAGGGAGCCTACAATGAGCAGTTCTTC	CASSIDPQGAYNEQFF
TRBV30	.	few	TRBJ2-4	TGTGCCTGGAGTGTAGGCGCCGGGGTTGACAAAAACATTCAGTACTTC	CAWSVGAGVDKNIQYF
TRBV30	.	.	TRBJ2-1	TGTGCCTGGAGTGTAGGGGCAGGGAGCTCCTACAATGAGCAGTTCTTC	CAWSVGAGSSYNEQFF
TRBV2	.	.	TRBJ2-1	TGTGCCAGCAAAACAGGACCCAGCTCCTACAATGAGCAGTTCTTC	CASKTGPSSYNEQFF
TRBV9	TRBD2	.	TRBJ2-5	TGTGCCAGCAGCCTGCGGACTAGCGGGAGAGGCCACGAGACCCAGTACTTC	CASSLRTSGRGHETQYF
TRBV30	.	.	TRBJ1-2	TGTGCCTGGAGTGGTGAGGACAGCTACATAAACTATGGCTACACCTTC	CAWSGEDSYINYGYTF
TRBV29-1	TRBD1	.	TRBJ1-2	TGCAGCGTTCCCACCTGGGACAGGGTGGACCCCAATGGCTACACCTTC	CSVPTWDRVDPNGYTF
TRBV29-1	.	.	TRBJ1-1	TGCAGCGTTGAAACAGATAACACTGAAGCTTTCTTT	CSVETDNTEAFF
TRBV5-1	.	few	TRBJ2-7	TGCGCCAGCAGCTTGGCCTACAGGGTTACCTACGAGCAGTACTTC	CASSLAYRVTYEQYF
TRBV6-4	.	.	TRBJ1-5	TGTGCCAGCAGTGACTCGGGGACGCTAGGCAATCAGCCCCAGCATTTT	CASSDSGTLGNQPQHF
TRBV7-2	TRBD2	many	TRBJ2-1	TGTGCCAGCAGCGACGGACTAGCGGGAGGGCAATACAATGAGCAGTTCTTC	CASSDGLAGGQYNEQFF
TRBV29-1	.	few	TRBJ2-7	TGCAGCGCTTGGGGGCCCTACGAGCAGTACTTC	CSAWGPYEQYF
TRBV28	.	.	TRBJ2-7	TGTGCCAGCAGCCACGCTCTGGACGTAAGATACGAGCAGTACTTC	CASSHALDVRYEQYF
TRBV11-2	.	.	TRBJ2-1	TGTGCCAGCAGCTTAGAAAAGTTGGTCTACAATGAGCAGTTCTTC	CASSLEKLVYNEQFF
TRBV15	.	few	TRBJ1-4	TGTGCCACCAGCGGTACGAGGGGACTTGGTGAAAAACTGTTTTTT	CATSGTRGLGEKLFF
TRBV7-9	.	.	TRBJ2-1	TGTGCCAGCAGCCCATCAGGGGGGAGCTCCTACAATGAGCAGTTCTTC	CASSPSGGSSYNEQFF
TRBV6-5	.	few	TRBJ1-2	TGTGCCAGCAGCTTCGGACAGTTCTATGGCTACACCTTC	CASSFGQFYGYTF
TRBV29-1	.	.	TRBJ2-5	TGCAGCGTAGCAGCTCGGGAGACCCAGTACTTC	CSVAARETQYF
TRBV15	TRBD2	many	TRBJ2-7	TGTGCCACCAGCGGTTCGCGGGAGTGGTCCTACGAGCAGTACTTC	CATSGSREWSYEQYF
TRBV15	.	few	TRBJ1-2	TGTGCCACCAGCACCCGGGACGGAACTAACTATGGCTACACCTTC	CATSTRDGTNYGYTF
TRBV30	.	few	TRBJ2-3	TGTGCCTGGAGTGTTGGGCAGCGGGCGAATATGCCAGATACGCAGTATTTT	CAWSVGQRANMPDTQYF
TRBV6-5	TRBD2	.	TRBJ2-5	TGTGCCAGCAGTCCCCCGGCAGCGGGACAAGAGACCCAGTACTTC	CASSPPAAGQETQYF